This record looks at one TCR beta chain sequence and its context. These data originate in a study of blood T cell repertoires in COVID-19. Study overall: The United States, Italy and Spain were the sources of the acute and convalescent COVID-19 samples.

The CDR3 is made up of 17 amino acids. Germline assignment: CDR1 KGHSH and CDR2 LQKENI. The junction had 4 bases not matched to a gene; V was cut back by 2 bases and J by 2 bases. Some clones are missing from TCRdb's copy, which holds only in-frame ones; the method was immunoSEQ multiplex PCR. Counted here are approximately 340,000 clones, about 87% occurring once; the ten biggest clones make up more than 7.5%. This receptor was identified in a man aged 25 to 40 with COVID-19, enrolled during active disease. The source material was peripheral blood. This chain connects TRBV18 to TRBJ2-2; 11 bases match TRBD2. CDR3 protein: CASSPVLAGVNTGELFF. The CDR3 bases are TGTGCCAGCTCACCAGTACTAGCGGGGGTAAACACCGGGGAGCTGTTTTTT.